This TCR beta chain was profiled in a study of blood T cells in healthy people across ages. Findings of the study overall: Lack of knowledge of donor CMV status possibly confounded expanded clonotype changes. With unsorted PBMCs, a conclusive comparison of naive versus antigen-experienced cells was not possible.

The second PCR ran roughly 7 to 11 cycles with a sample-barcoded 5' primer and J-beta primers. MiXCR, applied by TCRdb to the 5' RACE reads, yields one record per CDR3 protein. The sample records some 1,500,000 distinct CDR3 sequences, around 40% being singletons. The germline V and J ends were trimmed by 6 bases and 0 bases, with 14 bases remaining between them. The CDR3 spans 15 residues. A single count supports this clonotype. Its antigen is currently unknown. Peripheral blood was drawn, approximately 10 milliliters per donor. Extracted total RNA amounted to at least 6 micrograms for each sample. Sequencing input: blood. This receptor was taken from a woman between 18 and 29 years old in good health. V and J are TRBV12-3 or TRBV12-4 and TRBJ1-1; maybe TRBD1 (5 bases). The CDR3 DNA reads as TGTGCCAGCAGATTGAGTGGGGCGTTGAACACTGAAGCTTTCTTT. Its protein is CASRLSGALNTEAFF.